This T cell receptor beta chain was found in a study of cytomegalovirus exposure and HLA in healthy donors. Background on the study: The 110 or so validation repertoires were produced on the same platform as the roughly 670 repertoires of the first cohort. This was reported in a later analysis.

Separate from the roughly 720-subject first cohort was the 120-subject validation cohort, to which the donors belonged. Sequencing was performed with immunoSEQ multiplex PCR; in TCRdb, only in-frame clones are kept and a portion is missing. The table lists about 200,000 clones, more than 65% of them singletons. Whole-study results and caveats: Confirmation in vitro established that a few CMV-associated chains were specific for CMV antigens.

Germline values: CDR1 MDHEN, CDR2 SYDVKM. Trimming removed 8 bases from V and 5 bases from J, with 16 bases in between. This CDR3 contains 14 residues. On this clone itself: Its antigen remains unidentified.

This clonotype was obtained from a woman between 25 and 40 years old in good health and CMV-seropositive. The sample comprised PBMCs. The chain uses TRBV28 and TRBJ1-5, with a weak D call TRBD1 (5 bases). CDR3 region: CASGTGLGDQPQHF. Here the CDR3 DNA reads TGTGCCAGCGGCACAGGTCTAGGGGATCAGCCCCAGCATTTT.